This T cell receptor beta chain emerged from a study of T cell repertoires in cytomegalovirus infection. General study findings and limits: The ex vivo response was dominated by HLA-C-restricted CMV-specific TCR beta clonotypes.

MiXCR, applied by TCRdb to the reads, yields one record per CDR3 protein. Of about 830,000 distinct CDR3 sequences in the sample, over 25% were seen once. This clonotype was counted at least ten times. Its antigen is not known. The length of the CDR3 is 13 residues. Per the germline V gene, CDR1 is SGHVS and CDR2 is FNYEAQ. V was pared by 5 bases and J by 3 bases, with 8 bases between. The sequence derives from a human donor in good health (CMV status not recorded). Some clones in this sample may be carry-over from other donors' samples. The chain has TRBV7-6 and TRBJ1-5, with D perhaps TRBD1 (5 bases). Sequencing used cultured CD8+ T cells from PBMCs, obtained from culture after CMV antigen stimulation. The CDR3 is CASSETANQPQHF. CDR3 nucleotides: TGTGCCAGCAGCGAGACAGCCAATCAGCCCCAGCATTTT.